These 27 T cell receptor beta chains were all obtained from the same sample, sequenced in a study of blood T cell repertoires in COVID-19. TCRdb's copy holds only in-frame clones and misses some; the assay was immunoSEQ multiplex PCR. The sample holds under 450,000 clones, roughly 86% seen once. Sequenced input: PBMCs or T cells enriched from blood (not recorded which). These receptors were collected from a man aged 30-40 years who had recovered from COVID-19.

CDR3 nucleotide sequence: TGTGCCAGCAGCTTCCAGGGCGCGAACACTGAAGCTTTCTTT. As protein: CASSFQGANTEAFF. The chain has TRBV7-8 and TRBJ1-1; weak D call: TRBD1 (5 bases). V lost 3 bases to trimming and J lost 1 base, with 9 bases between them. The CDR3 is 14 amino acids. Germline CDR1 reads SGHVS; CDR2 reads FQNEAQ.

As for this clone: Within the sample, other DNA sequences also encode this same CDR3. This chain uses TRBV20-1 with TRBJ2-7, with D maybe TRBD1 (5 bases). CDR1 DFQATT and CDR2 SNEGSKA come from the germline V gene (reference sequence). CDR3 size: 11 residues. The V end lost 2 bases, the J end lost 3 bases, and 5 bases lay between the germline ends. In DNA, the CDR3 is TGCAGTGCTAGACAGGGCTACGAGCAGTACTTC. This sequence encodes CSARQGYEQYF.

The chain links TRBV9 to TRBJ1-3; D perhaps matches TRBD1 (5 bases). Germline CDR1 and CDR2: SGDLS and YYNGEE. The CDR3 has 15 amino acids. The V end was cut by 0 bases, the J end by 1 base, with 8 bases between. CDR3 residues: CASSVAPGSGNTIYF. The CDR3, as DNA: TGTGCCAGCAGCGTAGCGCCAGGGTCTGGAAACACCATATATTTT.

In its sample, this clone was seen a few times. V usage is TRBV25-1 and J usage is TRBJ1-1; D might be TRBD1 (6 bases). This CDR3 is built from 14 residues. V was cut by 2 bases and J by 5 bases, with 12 bases left in between. Looked up from germline, CDR1 is MGHDK and CDR2 is SYGVNS. CDR3 residues: CASSEPGGGTEAFF. The CDR3 DNA reads as TGTGCCAGCAGTGAACCTGGGGGCGGGACTGAAGCTTTCTTT.

The rearrangement joins TRBV10-3 to TRBJ2-5, with TRBD2 matching 8 bases. Germline V gives CDR1 ENHRY, CDR2 SYGVKD. The V and J ends lost 0 bases and 7 bases, in that order; junction bases with no gene match: 4. The CDR3 covers 14 residues. The CDR3 is CAISESTSVGTQYF. CDR3 DNA: TGTGCCATCAGTGAGTCGACTAGCGTGGGGACCCAGTACTTC.

CDR3 in amino acids: CASTRGPPIADTQYF. The DNA for the CDR3 is TGTGCCAGCACGCGGGGACCGCCGATTGCGGATACGCAGTATTTT. The V gene is TRBV7-2, the J gene TRBJ2-3, with a weak D call TRBD2 (6 bases). Trimming removed 7 bases at V and 6 bases at J, with 20 bases between. Germline CDR1 and CDR2: SGHTA and FQGNSA. CDR3 length: 15 amino acids.

CDR3 loop: CASSLDRVSGNTEAFF. Here the CDR3 DNA reads TGTGCCAGCAGTTTGGACAGGGTATCGGGGAACACTGAAGCTTTCTTT. The chain has TRBV6-5 and TRBJ1-1; 8 nucleotides align to TRBD1. V gave up 4 bases and J gave up 1 base; unmatched junction bases: 8. The CDR3 consists of 16 residues. The germline CDR1 and CDR2 sequences are MNHEY and SVGAGI.

V usage is TRBV5-4 and J usage is TRBJ1-1; 7 nucleotides agree with TRBD1. The ends lost 4 bases at V and 4 bases at J; junction bases unmatched: 7. The CDR3 covers 14 residues. Per the germline V gene, CDR1 is SGHNT and CDR2 is YYREEE (reference sequence). The CDR3 DNA reads as TGTGCCAGCAGCCCCGGAGGGGGCCTCACTGAAGCTTTCTTT. Its translation is CASSPGGGLTEAFF.

V and J are TRBV19 and TRBJ2-1; TRBD2 might be the D (7 bases). The germline V gene has CDR1 LNHDA and CDR2 SQIVND (reference sequence). Trimming cost V 3 bases and J 1 base, with 13 bases left between them. The CDR3 loop spans 16 amino acids. DNA for the CDR3: TGTGCCAGTAGTATGGACGCGGGGGCGTCCTACAATGAGCAGTTCTTC. Residues: CASSMDAGASYNEQFF.

The chain is built from TRBV2 and TRBJ1-5; TRBD1 is a possible D gene (5 bases). The germline V gene encodes CDR1 SNHLY and CDR2 FYNNEI. CDR3 length equals 15 residues. V lost 6 bases and J lost 1, with 13 bases in between. CDR3 in amino acids: CASSSDSRSNQPQHF. CDR3 nucleotides: TGTGCCAGCAGCTCCGACAGTCGAAGCAATCAGCCCCAGCATTTT.

The CDR3, as DNA: TGTGCCAGCAGCCAAGTACAGGGTGGGGATCAGCCCCAGCATTTT. Encoded protein: CASSQVQGGDQPQHF. The V and J genes are TRBV4-2 and TRBJ1-5, with TRBD1 as a possible D gene (6 bases). Germline V gene data show CDR1 as LGHNA and CDR2 as YNFKEQ. There are 15 residues in the CDR3. Trimming cost V 1 base and J 5 bases, with 12 bases left between them.

The CDR3 loop reads CASSLSVQTQYF. Here the CDR3 DNA reads TGTGCCAGCAGCTTGTCCGTCCAGACCCAGTACTTC. This chain links TRBV7-2 with TRBJ2-5; D remains unclear. From germline, CDR1 is SGHTA and CDR2 FQGNSA. The CDR3 consists of 12 residues. V was trimmed by 3 bases and J by 6 bases, leaving 8 bases between them.

V is TRBV7-2 and J is TRBJ1-6; TRBD1 is a possible D gene (5 bases). Germline assignment: CDR1 SGHTA and CDR2 FQGNSA. The CDR3 consists of 15 residues. The V end was cut by 5 bases, the J end by 7 bases, with 15 bases between. CDR3 nucleotide sequence: TGTGCCAGCAGCCCGCCGGGACTCATAAATTCACCCCTCCACTTT. This gives the protein CASSPPGLINSPLHF.

The J gene is TRBJ2-5, the V gene TRBV20-1; weak D call: TRBD2 (7 bases). The germline CDR1 and CDR2 sequences are DFQATT and SNEGSKA (reference sequence). The CDR3 runs 14 residues. The ends were cut back, 3 bases at V and 4 bases at J, with 15 bases in the middle. In nucleotides, the CDR3 is TGCAGTGCTAGTAGCGGCGGGGGCGGAGAGACCCAGTACTTC. This gives the protein CSASSGGGGETQYF.

The chain carries TRBV6-5 and TRBJ2-7; 8 bases are a match to TRBD1. The CDR3 extends over 14 amino acids. The trim removed 6 bases at V and 2 bases at J, leaving 6 bases unmatched. Germline CDR1 MNHEY, CDR2 SVGAGI. The CDR3 DNA is TGTGCCAGCAGGCGACCAGGGGGCACCTACGAGCAGTACTTC. Translated: CASRRPGGTYEQYF.

This clone was seen a handful of times. CDR3 protein: CASSLVSAGGNEKLFF. CDR3 DNA sequence: TGTGCCAGCAGCTTAGTCTCGGCCGGGGGAAACGAAAAACTGTTTTTT. The chain is built from TRBV7-8 and TRBJ1-4; possible D gene TRBD1, 5 bases. This CDR3 contains 16 residues. The V end was cut by 1 base, the J end by 8 bases, with 17 bases between. CDR1 is SGHVS, CDR2 FQNEAQ, per germline.

This chain connects TRBV5-4 to TRBJ1-2; D gene unclear. The CDR3 is 15 residues long. Germline V gives CDR1 SGHNT, CDR2 YYREEE (reference sequence). The V gene lost 4 bases and the J gene lost 2 bases, with 15 bases spanning the gap. CDR3 protein: CASSPPSGQNYGYTF. The CDR3 DNA follows: TGTGCCAGCAGCCCACCCAGCGGGCAGAACTATGGCTACACCTTC.

This clone was seen more than once but under ten times. The gene calls are TRBV21-1 and TRBJ2-1; the table names TRBD2, a call not compared with the DNA. TRBV21-1 has pseudogene status. This CDR3 has 14 residues. As DNA, the CDR3 is TGTGCCAGCGAAGGCGGGGACTCCTACAATGAGCAGTTCTTC. Translated, it gives CASEGGDSYNEQFF.

The chain couples TRBV27 to TRBJ1-6; D possibly corresponds to TRBD1 (5 bases). CDR1 MNHEY and CDR2 SMNVEV come from the germline V gene (reference sequence). Trimming pared 8 bases from V and 8 bases from J, leaving 7 bases between. The CDR3 runs 11 residues. The CDR3 spells CASAGDSPLHF. CDR3 nucleotides: TGTGCCAGCGCGGGGGATTCACCCCTCCACTTT.

V usage is TRBV10-3 and J usage is TRBJ2-2; 12 nucleotides line up with TRBD2. The germline gives CDR1 ENHRY, CDR2 SYGVKD. Trimming removed 0 bases from V and 4 bases from J; junction bases left unmatched: 9. The CDR3 is 19 residues long. CDR3: CAISESPLAGGPLTGELFF. CDR3 DNA sequence: TGTGCCATCAGTGAGTCCCCCCTAGCGGGGGGGCCCCTCACCGGGGAGCTGTTTTTT.

J is TRBJ1-1 and V is TRBV29-1; 8 nucleotides agree with TRBD1. CDR3 length: 14 residues. CDR1 is SQVTM and CDR2 is ANQGSEA in the germline V gene. V lost 5 bases, J lost 3 bases, and 8 bases stayed unmatched. CDR3 region: CSVRQGARDTEAFF. DNA for the CDR3: TGCAGCGTTCGGCAGGGGGCGAGGGACACTGAAGCTTTCTTT.

The V call is TRBV10-3, the J call TRBJ2-1; D not resolved. The CDR3 runs to 13 residues. Trimming took off 8 bases at V and 4 bases at J, with 12 bases between the two ends. In germline, CDR1 is ENHRY, CDR2 SYGVKD. CDR3 region: CAISPLEYNEQFF. In nucleotides, the CDR3 is TGTGCCATCTCACCATTAGAATACAATGAGCAGTTCTTC.

The CDR3: CASRLLVYTEAFF. DNA for the CDR3: TGTGCCAGCAGACTCTTGGTCTACACTGAAGCTTTCTTT. The chain is built from TRBV6-5 and TRBJ1-1, with D uncertain. V was clipped by 6 bases and J by 3 bases, with 11 bases between them. The CDR3 extends over 13 amino acids. CDR1 is MNHEY and CDR2 is SVGAGI in the germline V gene.

The chain links TRBV12-3 or TRBV12-4 to TRBJ2-7; 9 bases fit TRBD2. The V segment lost 6 bases and the J segment 3 bases; nucleotides outside the gene matches: 3. The CDR3 is 13 residues long. In DNA, the CDR3 is TGTGCCAGCAGGTCTAGCGGGGTCTACGAGCAGTACTTC. Translating gives CASRSSGVYEQYF.

The rearrangement links TRBV27 to TRBJ1-2; D is undetermined. The V end lost 0 bases, the J end lost 4 bases, and 9 bases lay between the germline ends. Germline CDR1 is MNHEY and CDR2 is SMNVEV (reference sequence). The CDR3 sequence is 14 residues long. For the CDR3, the DNA is TGTGCCAGCAGTTTATCCGCAAAGAGCTATGGCTACACCTTC. It translates to CASSLSAKSYGYTF.

The chain joins TRBV5-4 to TRBJ2-2; 7 bases fit TRBD1. V dropped 4 bases and J dropped 7; count of bases not matched to a gene: 7. The CDR3 extends over 14 amino acids. CDR1 is SGHNT, CDR2 YYREEE, per germline (reference sequence). The CDR3 spells CASSLGTALGELFF. The CDR3 DNA follows: TGTGCCAGCAGCCTCGGGACAGCCCTCGGGGAGCTGTTTTTT.

The chain couples TRBV7-9 to TRBJ1-4, with a weak D call TRBD1 (6 bases). V lost 5 bases, J lost 5 bases, and 9 bases lay in between. This CDR3 comprises 13 residues. Germline V gives CDR1 SEHNR, CDR2 FQNEAQ (reference sequence). DNA of the CDR3: TGTGCCAGCAGCAAGGGGGGGAATGAAAAACTGTTTTTT. It encodes CASSKGGNEKLFF.